A single sample gave rise to the 8 T cell receptor beta chains below, sequenced in a study of identical twins. TCRdb analysed the 5' RACE reads with MiXCR anew, one entry per CDR3 protein. The table shows roughly 630,000 distinct CDR3 sequences, with roughly 7.2% occurring only once. These records were also assigned to another study, of yellow fever vaccine responses in identical twins.

The sample taken for sequencing was PBMCs. These receptors all come from a woman in her late teens or twenties in good health.

The chain combines TRBV6-6 with TRBJ1-2; the D is unclear. Per germline, CDR1 MNHNY and CDR2 SVGAGI (reference sequence). Deletions cut 2 bases from V and 3 bases from J, with 7 bases between. The CDR3 is made up of 13 amino acids. CDR3 sequence: CASSYNGYYGYTF. The CDR3 region has the DNA TGTGCCAGCAGTTACAACGGCTACTATGGCTACACCTTC.

This clonotype was found a few times. The CDR3 nucleotides are TGCGCCAGCAGCCAAGAAGGGTCCAGCCCGAACACTGAAGCTTTCTTT. This translates into CASSQEGSSPNTEAFF. This chain links TRBV4-1 with TRBJ1-1; D is ambiguous. With 0 bases removed from V and 1 base from J, the gap between germline ends came to 12 bases. The CDR3 extends over 16 amino acids. Germline CDR1 is MGHRA and CDR2 is YSYEKL.

This clonotype was counted at least ten times. The genes are TRBV27 and TRBJ1-4, with a possible D match to TRBD1 (6 bases). The CDR3 has 14 residues. Germline CDR1 is MNHEY and CDR2 is SMNVEV (reference sequence). V was pared by 8 bases and J by 5 bases, with 15 bases between. This CDR3 reads CASGLQGTNEKLFF. In nucleotides, the CDR3 is TGTGCCAGCGGGCTACAGGGAACCAATGAAAAACTGTTTTTT.

This clonotype was counted at least ten times. The V and J genes are TRBV12-3 or TRBV12-4 and TRBJ1-6; D gene uncertain. V was shortened by 3 bases and J by 7 bases, with 13 bases between the two germline ends. CDR3 length: 15 amino acids. The CDR3 spells CASSFGEGGNSPLHF. Here the CDR3 DNA reads TGTGCCAGCAGTTTTGGGGAAGGTGGGAATTCACCCCTCCACTTT.

This clonotype was seen repeatedly, ten times or more. The genes are TRBV6-1 and TRBJ1-6, with D hard to call. This CDR3 comprises 14 residues. The V gene lost 5 bases and the J gene lost 5 bases, with 10 bases spanning the gap. Per germline, CDR1 MNHNS and CDR2 SASEGT. The CDR3: CASSLRMDNSPLHF. CDR3 coding DNA: TGTGCCAGCAGTCTTCGGATGGATAATTCACCCCTCCACTTT.

V is TRBV14 and J is TRBJ1-5; no clear D gene. CDR3 size: 15 residues. Trimming stripped 1 base from V and 2 bases from J, with 9 bases between. Germline V lookup: CDR1 SGHDN, CDR2 FVKESK. The DNA of the CDR3 is TGTGCCAGCAGCCAAGCCGAGGTGGGCAATCAGCCCCAGCATTTT. It is translated as CASSQAEVGNQPQHF. Supplemented by reference TRBV14 and TRBJ1-5, the full variable domain reads EAGVTQFPSHSVIEKGQTVTLRCDPISGHDNLYWYRRVMGKEIKFLLHFVKESKQDESGMPNNRFLAERTGGTYSTLKVQPAELEDSGVYFCASSQAEVGNQPQHFGDGTRLSIL.

The rearrangement joins TRBV6-1 to TRBJ2-1, with TRBD2 identical over 10 bases. CDR3 size: 17 residues. Trimming at V came to 6 bases and at J to 2 bases, leaving 10 bases not matched to a gene. Germline V CDR1 and CDR2: MNHNS, SASEGT. CDR3 in amino acids: CASRREAGGITYNEQFF. The CDR3 coding sequence is TGTGCCAGCAGGCGAGAAGCGGGGGGGATTACCTACAATGAGCAGTTCTTC.

At least ten counts were recorded for this clonotype. V gene TRBV12-3 or TRBV12-4 combines with J gene TRBJ2-7, with D perhaps being TRBD1 or TRBD2 (5 bases each). The CDR3 contains 13 residues. V was trimmed by 4 bases and J by 2 bases, leaving 9 bases between them. The CDR3 bases are TGTGCCAGCAGTTCCGGGACCGCCTACGAGCAGTACTTC. Translated: CASSSGTAYEQYF.